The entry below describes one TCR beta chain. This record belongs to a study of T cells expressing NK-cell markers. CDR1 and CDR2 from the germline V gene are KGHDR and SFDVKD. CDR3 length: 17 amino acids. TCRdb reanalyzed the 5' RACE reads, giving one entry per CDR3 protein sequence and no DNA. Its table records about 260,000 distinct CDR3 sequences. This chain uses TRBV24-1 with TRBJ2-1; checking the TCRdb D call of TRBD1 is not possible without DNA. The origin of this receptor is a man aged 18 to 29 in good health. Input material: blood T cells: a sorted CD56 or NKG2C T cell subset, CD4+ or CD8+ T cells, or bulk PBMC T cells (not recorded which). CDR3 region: CATSSRQTPSGYNEQFF.